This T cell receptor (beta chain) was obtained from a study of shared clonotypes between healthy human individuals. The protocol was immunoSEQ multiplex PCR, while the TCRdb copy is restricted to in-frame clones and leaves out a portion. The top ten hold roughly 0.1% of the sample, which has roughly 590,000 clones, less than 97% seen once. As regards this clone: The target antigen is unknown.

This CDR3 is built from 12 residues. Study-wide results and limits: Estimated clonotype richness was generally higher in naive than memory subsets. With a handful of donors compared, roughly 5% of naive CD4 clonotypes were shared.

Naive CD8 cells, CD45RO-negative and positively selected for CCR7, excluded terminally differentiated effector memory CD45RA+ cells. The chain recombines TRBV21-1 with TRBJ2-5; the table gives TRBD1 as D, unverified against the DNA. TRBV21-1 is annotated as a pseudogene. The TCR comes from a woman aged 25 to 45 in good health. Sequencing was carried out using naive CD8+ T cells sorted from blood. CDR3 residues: CASGASWETQYF. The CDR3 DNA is TGTGCCAGCGGGGCCTCTTGGGAGACCCAGTACTTC.